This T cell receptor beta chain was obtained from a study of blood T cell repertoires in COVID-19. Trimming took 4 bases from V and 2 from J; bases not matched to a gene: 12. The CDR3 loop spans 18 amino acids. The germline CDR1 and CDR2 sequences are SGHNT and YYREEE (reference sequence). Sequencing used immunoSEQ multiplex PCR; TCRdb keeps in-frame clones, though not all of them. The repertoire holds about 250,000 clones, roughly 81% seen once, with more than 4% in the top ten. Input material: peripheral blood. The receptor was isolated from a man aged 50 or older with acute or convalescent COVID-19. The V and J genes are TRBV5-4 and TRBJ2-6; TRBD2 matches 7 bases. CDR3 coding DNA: TGTGCCAGCAGCCGGACCGGGGGGTTGGATACTGGGGCCAACGTCCTGACTTTC. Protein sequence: CASSRTGGLDTGANVLTF.